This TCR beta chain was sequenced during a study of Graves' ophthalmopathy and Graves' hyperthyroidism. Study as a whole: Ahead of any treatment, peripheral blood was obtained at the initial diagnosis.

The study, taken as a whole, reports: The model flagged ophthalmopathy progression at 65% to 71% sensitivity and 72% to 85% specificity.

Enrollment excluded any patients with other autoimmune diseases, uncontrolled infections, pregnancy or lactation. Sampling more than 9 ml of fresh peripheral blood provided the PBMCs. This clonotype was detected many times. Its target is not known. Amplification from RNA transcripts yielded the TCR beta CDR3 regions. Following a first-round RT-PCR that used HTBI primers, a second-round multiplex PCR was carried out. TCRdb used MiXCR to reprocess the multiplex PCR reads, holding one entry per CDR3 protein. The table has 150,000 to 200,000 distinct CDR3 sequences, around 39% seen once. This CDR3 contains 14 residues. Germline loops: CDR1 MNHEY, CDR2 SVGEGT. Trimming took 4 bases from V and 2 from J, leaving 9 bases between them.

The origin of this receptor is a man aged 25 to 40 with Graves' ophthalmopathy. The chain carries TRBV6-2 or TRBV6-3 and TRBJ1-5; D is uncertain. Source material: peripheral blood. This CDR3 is CASSSRVGNQPQHF. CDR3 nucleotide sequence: TGTGCCAGCAGTTCACGGGTCGGCAATCAGCCCCAGCATTTT.